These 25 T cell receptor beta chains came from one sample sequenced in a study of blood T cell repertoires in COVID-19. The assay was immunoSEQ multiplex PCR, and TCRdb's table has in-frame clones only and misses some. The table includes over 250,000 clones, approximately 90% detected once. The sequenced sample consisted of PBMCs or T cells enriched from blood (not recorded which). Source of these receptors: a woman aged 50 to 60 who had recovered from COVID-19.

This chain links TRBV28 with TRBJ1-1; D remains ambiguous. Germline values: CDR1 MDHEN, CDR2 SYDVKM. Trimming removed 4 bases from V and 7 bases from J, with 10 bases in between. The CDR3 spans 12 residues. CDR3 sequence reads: CASSSTEREAFF. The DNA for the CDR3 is TGTGCCAGCAGTTCGACGGAGCGTGAAGCTTTCTTT.

The DNA of the CDR3 is TGTGCCAGCAGTTACCCAGGGTTCCCAGATACGCAGTATTTT. Its translation is CASSYPGFPDTQYF. This chain joins TRBV6-2 or TRBV6-3 and TRBJ2-3; D is perhaps TRBD1 (5 bases). Deletions cut 2 bases from V and 4 bases from J, with 10 bases between. The CDR3 loop spans 14 amino acids. Germline V lookup: CDR1 MNHEY, CDR2 SVGEGT.

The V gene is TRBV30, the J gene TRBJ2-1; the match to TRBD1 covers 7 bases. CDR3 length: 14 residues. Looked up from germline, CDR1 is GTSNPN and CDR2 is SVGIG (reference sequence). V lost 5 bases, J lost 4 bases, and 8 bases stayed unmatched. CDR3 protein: CAWGTGVRYNEQFF. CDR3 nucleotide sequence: TGTGCCTGGGGAACAGGGGTCAGATACAATGAGCAGTTCTTC.

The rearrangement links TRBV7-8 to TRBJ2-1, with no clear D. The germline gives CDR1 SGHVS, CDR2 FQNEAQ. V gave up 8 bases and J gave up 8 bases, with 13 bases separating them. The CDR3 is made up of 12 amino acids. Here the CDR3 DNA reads TGTGCCAGCGGCACCCCAACCCATGAGCAGTTCTTC. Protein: CASGTPTHEQFF.

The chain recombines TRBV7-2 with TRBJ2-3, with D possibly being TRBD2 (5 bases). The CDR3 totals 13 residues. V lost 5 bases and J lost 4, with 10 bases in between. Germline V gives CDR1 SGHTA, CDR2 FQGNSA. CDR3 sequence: CASSGSLADTQYF. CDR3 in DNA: TGTGCCAGCAGCGGGAGTCTCGCAGATACGCAGTATTTT.

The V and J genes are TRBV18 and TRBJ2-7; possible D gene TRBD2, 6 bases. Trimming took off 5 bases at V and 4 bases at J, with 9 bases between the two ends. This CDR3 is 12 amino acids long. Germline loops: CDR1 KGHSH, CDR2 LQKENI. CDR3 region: CASSATRYEQYF. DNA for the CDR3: TGTGCCAGCTCAGCGACTAGATACGAGCAGTACTTC.

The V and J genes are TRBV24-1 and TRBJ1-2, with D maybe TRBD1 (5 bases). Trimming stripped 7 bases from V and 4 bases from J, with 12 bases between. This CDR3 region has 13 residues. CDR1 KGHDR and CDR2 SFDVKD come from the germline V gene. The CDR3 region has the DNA TGTGCCACCAGACCCAGGGAAAGCTATGGCTACACCTTC. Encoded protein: CATRPRESYGYTF.

The CDR3 DNA reads as TGTGCCAGCAGTCGTCCCGGGGACACCTACTACGAGCAGTACTTC. Translated: CASSRPGDTYYEQYF. The chain couples TRBV6-2 or TRBV6-3 to TRBJ2-7, with D possibly being TRBD1 (6 bases). Trimming removed 5 bases at V and 3 bases at J, with 17 bases between. Germline V gene sequence: CDR1 MNHEY, CDR2 SVGEGT. The CDR3 has 15 residues.

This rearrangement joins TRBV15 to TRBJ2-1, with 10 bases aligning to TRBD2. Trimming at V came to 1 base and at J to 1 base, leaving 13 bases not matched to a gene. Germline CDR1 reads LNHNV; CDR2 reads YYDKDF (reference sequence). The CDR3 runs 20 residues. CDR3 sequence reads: CATSRGRVFSGRLSYNEQFF. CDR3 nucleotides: TGTGCCACCAGCAGAGGGAGGGTTTTTAGCGGGAGGTTGTCCTACAATGAGCAGTTCTTC.

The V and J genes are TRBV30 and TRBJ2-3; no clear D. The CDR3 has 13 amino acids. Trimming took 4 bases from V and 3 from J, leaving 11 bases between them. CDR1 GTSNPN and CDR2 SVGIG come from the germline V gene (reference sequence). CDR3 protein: CAWNLVTTDTQYF. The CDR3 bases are TGTGCCTGGAACCTAGTTACGACAGATACGCAGTATTTT. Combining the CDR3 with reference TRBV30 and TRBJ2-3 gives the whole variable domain SQTIHQWPATLVQPVGSPLSLECTVEGTSNPNLYWYRQAAGRGLQLLFYSVGIGQISSEVPQNLSASRPQDRQFILSSKKLLLSDSGFYLCAWNLVTTDTQYFGPGTRLTVL.

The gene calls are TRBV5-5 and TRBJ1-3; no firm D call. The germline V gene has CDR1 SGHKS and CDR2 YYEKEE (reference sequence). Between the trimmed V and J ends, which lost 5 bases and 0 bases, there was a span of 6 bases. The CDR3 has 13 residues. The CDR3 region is CASRPYSGNTIYF. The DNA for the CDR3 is TGTGCCAGCAGGCCCTACTCTGGAAACACCATATATTTT.

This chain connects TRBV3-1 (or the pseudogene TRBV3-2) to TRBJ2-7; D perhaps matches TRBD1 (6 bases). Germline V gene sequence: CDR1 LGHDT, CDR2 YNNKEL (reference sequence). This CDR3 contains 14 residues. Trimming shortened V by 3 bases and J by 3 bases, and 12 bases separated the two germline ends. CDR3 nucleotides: TGTGCCAGCAGCCATAGGACAGACTACTACGAGCAGTACTTC. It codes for CASSHRTDYYEQYF.

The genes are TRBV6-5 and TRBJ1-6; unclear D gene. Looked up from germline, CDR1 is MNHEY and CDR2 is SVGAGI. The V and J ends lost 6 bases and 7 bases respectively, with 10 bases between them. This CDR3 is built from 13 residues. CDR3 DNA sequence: TGTGCCAGCAGCAGTCAGATGAATTCACCCCTCCACTTT. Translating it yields CASSSQMNSPLHF.

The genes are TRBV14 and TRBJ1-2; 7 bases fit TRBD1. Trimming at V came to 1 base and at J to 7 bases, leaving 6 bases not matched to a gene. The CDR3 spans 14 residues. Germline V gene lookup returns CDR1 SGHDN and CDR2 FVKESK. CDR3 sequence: CASSQAGQPGGYTF. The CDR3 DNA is TGTGCCAGCAGCCAAGCGGGACAGCCCGGTGGCTACACCTTC. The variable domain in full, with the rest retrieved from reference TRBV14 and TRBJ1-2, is EAGVTQFPSHSVIEKGQTVTLRCDPISGHDNLYWYRRVMGKEIKFLLHFVKESKQDESGMPNNRFLAERTGGTYSTLKVQPAELEDSGVYFCASSQAGQPGGYTFGSGTRLTVV.

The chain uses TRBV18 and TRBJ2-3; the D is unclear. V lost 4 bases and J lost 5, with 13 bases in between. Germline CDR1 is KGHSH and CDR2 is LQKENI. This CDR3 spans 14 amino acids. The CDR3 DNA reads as TGTGCCAGCTCACGAGACAACCTCAAAGATACGCAGTATTTT. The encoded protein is CASSRDNLKDTQYF.

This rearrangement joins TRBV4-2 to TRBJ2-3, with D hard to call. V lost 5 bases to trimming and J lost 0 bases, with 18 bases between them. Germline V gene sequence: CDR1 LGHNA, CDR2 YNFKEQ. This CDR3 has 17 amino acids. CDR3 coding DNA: TGTGCCAGCAGCAAACTACCCCCTCCGGGTAGCACAGATACGCAGTATTTT. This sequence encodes CASSKLPPPGSTDTQYF.

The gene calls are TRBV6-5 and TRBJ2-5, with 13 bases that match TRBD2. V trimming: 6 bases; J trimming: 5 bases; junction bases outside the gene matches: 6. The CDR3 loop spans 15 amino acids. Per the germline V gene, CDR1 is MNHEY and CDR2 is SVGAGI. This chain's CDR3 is CASRSGLAGKETQYF. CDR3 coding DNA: TGTGCCAGCAGGTCGGGACTAGCGGGAAAGGAGACCCAGTACTTC.

CDR3: CASSQMQGEPYEQYF. As DNA, the CDR3 is TGTGCCAGCAGCCAAATGCAGGGGGAACCCTACGAGCAGTACTTC. The gene calls are TRBV4-2 and TRBJ2-7, with 7 bases that match TRBD1. The CDR3 consists of 15 residues. The germline V gene has CDR1 LGHNA and CDR2 YNFKEQ. V was pared by 2 bases and J by 2 bases, with 6 bases of the junction left unmatched.

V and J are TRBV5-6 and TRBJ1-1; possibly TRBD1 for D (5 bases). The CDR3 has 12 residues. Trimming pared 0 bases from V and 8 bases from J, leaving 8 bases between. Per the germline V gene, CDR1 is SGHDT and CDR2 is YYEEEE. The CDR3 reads CASSLGQKEAFF. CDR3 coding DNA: TGTGCCAGCAGCTTGGGACAGAAAGAAGCTTTCTTT.

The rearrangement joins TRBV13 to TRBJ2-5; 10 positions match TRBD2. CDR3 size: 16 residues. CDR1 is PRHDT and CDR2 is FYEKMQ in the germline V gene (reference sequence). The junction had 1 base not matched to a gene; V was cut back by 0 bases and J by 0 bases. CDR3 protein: CASSLGLAGDQETQYF. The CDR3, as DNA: TGTGCCAGCAGCTTAGGGCTAGCGGGGGACCAAGAGACCCAGTACTTC.

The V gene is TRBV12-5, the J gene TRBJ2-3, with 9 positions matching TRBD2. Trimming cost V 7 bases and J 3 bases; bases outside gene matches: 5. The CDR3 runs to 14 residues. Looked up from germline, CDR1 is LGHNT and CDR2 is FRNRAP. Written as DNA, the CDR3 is TGTGCTAGTGCTGCGGGGGGGCGGACAGATACGCAGTATTTT. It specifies CASAAGGRTDTQYF.

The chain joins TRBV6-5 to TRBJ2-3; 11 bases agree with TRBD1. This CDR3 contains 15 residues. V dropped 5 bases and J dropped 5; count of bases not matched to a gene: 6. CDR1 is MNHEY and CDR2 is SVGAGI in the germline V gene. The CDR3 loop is CASSPDRGHVDTQYF. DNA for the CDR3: TGTGCCAGCAGTCCGGACAGGGGGCATGTAGATACGCAGTATTTT.

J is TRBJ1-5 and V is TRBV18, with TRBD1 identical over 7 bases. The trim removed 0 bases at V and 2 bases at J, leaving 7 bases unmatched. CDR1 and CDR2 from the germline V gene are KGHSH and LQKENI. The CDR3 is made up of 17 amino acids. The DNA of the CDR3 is TGTGCCAGCTCACCACCGGAACAGGGGATGGGCAATCAGCCCCAGCATTTT. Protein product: CASSPPEQGMGNQPQHF.

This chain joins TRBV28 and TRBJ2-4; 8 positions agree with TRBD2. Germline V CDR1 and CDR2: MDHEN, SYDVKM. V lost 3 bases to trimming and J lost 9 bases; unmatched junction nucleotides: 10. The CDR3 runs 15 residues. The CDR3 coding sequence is TGTGCCAGCAGTTTGCCGGCGGGGGGCGTTGGCATTCAGTACTTC. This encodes CASSLPAGGVGIQYF.

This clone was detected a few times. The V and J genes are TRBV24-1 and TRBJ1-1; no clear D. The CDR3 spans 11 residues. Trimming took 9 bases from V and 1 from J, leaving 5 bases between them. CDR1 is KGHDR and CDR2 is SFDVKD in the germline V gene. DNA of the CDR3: TGTGCCACCCAGAAGAACACTGAAGCTTTCTTT. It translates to CATQKNTEAFF.